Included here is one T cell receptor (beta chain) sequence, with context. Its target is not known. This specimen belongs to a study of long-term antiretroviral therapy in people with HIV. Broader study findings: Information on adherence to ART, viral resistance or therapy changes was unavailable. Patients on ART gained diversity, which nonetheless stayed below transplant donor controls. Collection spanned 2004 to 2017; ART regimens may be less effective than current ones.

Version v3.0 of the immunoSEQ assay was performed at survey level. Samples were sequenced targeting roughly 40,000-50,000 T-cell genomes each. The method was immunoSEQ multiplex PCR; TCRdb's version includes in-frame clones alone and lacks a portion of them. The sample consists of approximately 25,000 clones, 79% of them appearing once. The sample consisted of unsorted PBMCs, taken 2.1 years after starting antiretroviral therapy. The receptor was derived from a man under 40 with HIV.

The CDR3: CASSSIRDWDGYTF. DNA of the CDR3: TGTGCCAGCAGCTCGATACGGGACTGGGATGGCTACACCTTC. The chain has TRBV11-2 and TRBJ1-2, with D maybe TRBD1 (5 bases). Per the germline V gene, CDR1 is SGHAT and CDR2 is FQNNGV. The CDR3 runs 14 residues. Trimming cost V 4 bases and J 6 bases, with 15 bases left between them.